The 16 T cell receptor beta chains listed next were all sequenced from one sample in a study of T cell repertoires in cytomegalovirus infection. Each CDR3 protein is one row after TCRdb ran MiXCR on the reads. The table has almost 550,000 distinct CDR3 sequences, 16% seen once. Sequenced input: CD8+ T cells from PBMCs. The receptors derive from a human donor in good health (CMV status not recorded). Some clones in this sample may be carry-over from other donors' samples.

On this clonotype: Since the CDR3 does not end with the conserved phenylalanine or tryptophan, this likely comes from a read error. The genes are TRBV25-1 and TRBJ1-2, with a weak D call TRBD1 (5 bases). V lost 10 bases, J lost 7 bases, and 16 bases lay in between. The CDR3 contains 12 residues. The germline CDR1 and CDR2 sequences are MGHDK and SYGVNS. The CDR3 loop is CATYWGDGGYTL. Here the CDR3 DNA reads TGTGCCACCTATTGGGGGGATGGTGGCTACACCTTA.

V gene TRBV3-1 combines with J gene TRBJ2-5; unclear D gene. The V and J ends lost 7 bases and 4 bases respectively, with 10 bases between them. This CDR3 region has 12 residues. Per the germline V gene, CDR1 is LGHDT and CDR2 is YNNKEL (reference sequence). This CDR3 is CASNADPETQYF. The CDR3 DNA follows: TGTGCCAGCAACGCAGATCCAGAGACCCAGTACTTC.

V and J are TRBV5-1 and TRBJ2-5; D is unresolved. This CDR3 spans 14 amino acids. V lost 0 bases to trimming and J lost 0 bases, with 6 bases between them. Germline CDR1 SGHRS, CDR2 YFSETQ. The CDR3 protein is CASSLASDQETQYF. As DNA, the CDR3 is TGCGCCAGCAGCTTGGCCAGCGACCAAGAGACCCAGTACTTC.

This clonotype was picked up a small number of times. This chain connects TRBV6-1 to TRBJ2-5, with 8 nucleotides matching TRBD2. The junction had 15 bases not matched to a gene; V was cut back by 2 bases and J by 13 bases. This CDR3 spans 15 amino acids. Germline assignment: CDR1 MNHNS and CDR2 SASEGT. CDR3 sequence reads: CASSEFGGLDEPPYF. DNA of the CDR3: TGTGCCAGCAGTGAATTTGGGGGACTAGACGAACCCCCGTACTTC.

This clonotype was observed many times. This sequence joins TRBV7-9 and TRBJ2-5, with 9 nucleotides matching TRBD1. Germline-derived CDR1 and CDR2 are SEHNR and FQNEAQ (reference sequence). Trimming took 4 bases from V and 5 from J; bases not matched to a gene: 8. This CDR3 has 15 amino acids. CDR3 in amino acids: CASSSLGQGLETQYF. As DNA, the CDR3 is TGTGCCAGCAGCTCCTTGGGACAGGGCTTGGAGACCCAGTACTTC.

In its sample, this clonotype was seen a few times. Lacking the conserved final phenylalanine or tryptophan, this CDR3 likely reflects a read error. The DNA is omitted, as the CDR3 cannot be located on it reliably, and the CDR3 follows TCRdb's listing. J is TRBJ2-3 and V is TRBV12-3 or TRBV12-4; the D call TRBD2 from the table was never checked on the DNA. The CDR3 totals 11 residues, both ends included. This CDR3 is CASSLGTSGGI.

As to this clonotype: A much larger clone lies a single base off, so this may be a read error. This chain links TRBV14 with TRBJ2-2; D not certain. This CDR3 spans 15 amino acids. Germline V gene sequence: CDR1 SGHDN, CDR2 FVKESK. CDR3: CASSQGVANTEELFF. In DNA form, the CDR3 reads TGTGCCAGCAGCCAAGGGGTCGCGAACACCGAGGAGCTGTTTTTT. Full variable domain (outside the CDR3, taken from reference TRBV14 and TRBJ2-2): EAGVTQFPSHSVIEKGQTVTLRCDPISGHDNLYWYRRVMGKEIKFLLHFVKESKQDESGMPNNRFLAERTGGTYSTLKVQPAELEDSGVYFCASSQGVANTEELFFGEGSRLTVL.

With regard to this clonotype: A much larger clone differs by one base, so this may be a read error. V is TRBV12-3 or TRBV12-4 and J is TRBJ2-7; D gene unclear. The CDR3 has 15 amino acids. CDR3 nucleotides: TGTGCCAGCAGGACGAGCTACGAGGATCCCTACGAGCATTACTTC. The encoded protein is CASRTSYEDPYEHYF.

The rearrangement uses TRBV20-1 and TRBJ2-7; D perhaps matches TRBD1 (5 bases). CDR1 and CDR2 from the germline V gene are DFQATT and SNEGSKA (reference sequence). Trimming removed 3 bases from V and 2 bases from J, with 17 bases in between. The length of the CDR3 is 15 residues. CDR3 nucleotides: TGCAGTGCTAGGCCCCAGGACACCGCGACCTACGAGCAGTACTTC. Protein product: CSARPQDTATYEQYF.

V is TRBV14 and J is TRBJ1-1, with a tentative D call TRBD1 (5 bases). Trimming pared 5 bases from V and 1 base from J, leaving 11 bases between. Germline V gene data show CDR1 as SGHDN and CDR2 as FVKESK. The CDR3 is 14 amino acids. This CDR3 is CASSNGGWNTEAFF. The CDR3 DNA is TGTGCCAGCAGCAACGGGGGGTGGAACACTGAAGCTTTCTTT.

This clonotype was recorded many times. V gene TRBV28 combines with J gene TRBJ1-5; no firm D call. The CDR3 sequence is 15 residues long. The germline V and J ends were trimmed by 8 bases and 0 bases, with 14 bases remaining between them. Per the germline V gene, CDR1 is MDHEN and CDR2 is SYDVKM. The CDR3 protein is CASHTNIDSNQPQHF. The CDR3 DNA is TGTGCCAGCCATACAAACATAGATAGCAATCAGCCCCAGCATTTT.

The V gene is TRBV19, the J gene TRBJ1-6; no definite D call. The CDR3 runs 15 residues. V shed 0 bases and J shed 7 bases, with 10 bases lying between them. CDR1 and CDR2 from the germline V gene are LNHDA and SQIVND (reference sequence). The CDR3 sequence: CASSIDLRTNSPLHF. CDR3 bases: TGTGCCAGTAGTATAGACCTTCGGACGAATTCACCCCTCCACTTT.

This clonotype showed up many times. V gene TRBV2 combines with J gene TRBJ2-1; tentative D call: TRBD1 (6 bases). Trimming shortened V by 5 bases and J by 7 bases, and 18 bases separated the two germline ends. The CDR3 runs to 15 residues. Germline CDR1 is SNHLY and CDR2 is FYNNEI. The CDR3 reads CASSPGDIGVNEQFF. CDR3 bases: TGTGCCAGCAGTCCCGGGGACATAGGTGTGAATGAGCAGTTCTTC. Full variable domain (remainder filled in from reference TRBV2 and TRBJ2-1): EPEVTQTPSHQVTQMGQEVILRCVPISNHLYFYWYRQILGQKVEFLVSFYNNEISEKSEIFDDQFSVERPDGSNFTLKIRSTKLEDSAMYFCASSPGDIGVNEQFFGPGTRLTVL.

On this clonotype: A much more abundant neighbour one base away suggests this may be a read error. The CDR3 DNA sequence: TGTGCCAGCAGTTACTTGGAGGTGGCTGGCTACACCTTC. Amino acid sequence: CASSYLEVAGYTF. The chain employs TRBV6-5 and TRBJ1-2; D remains unclear. The ends were cut back, 1 base at V and 7 bases at J, with 10 bases in the middle. CDR3 length: 13 residues. Germline loops: CDR1 MNHEY, CDR2 SVGAGI.

This clonotype appeared many times. The chain uses TRBV7-9 and TRBJ1-1, with TRBD1 matching over 7 bases. Per germline, CDR1 SEHNR and CDR2 FQNEAQ (reference sequence). The V segment lost 6 bases and the J segment 1 base; nucleotides outside the gene matches: 2. The CDR3 is made up of 13 amino acids. The chain's CDR3 is CASRPGGNTEAFF. As DNA, the CDR3 is TGTGCCAGCAGGCCAGGGGGGAACACTGAAGCTTTCTTT.

This clonotype was observed many times. The chain uses TRBV7-6 and TRBJ1-1, with D perhaps matching TRBD1 (6 bases). CDR1 is SGHVS and CDR2 is FNYEAQ in the germline V gene. This CDR3 comprises 16 residues. The V gene lost 1 base and the J gene lost 3 bases, with 15 bases spanning the gap. Written as DNA, the CDR3 is TGTGCCAGCAGCTTAGAATCAGGCCACAGGGACACTGAAGCTTTCTTT. Its translation is CASSLESGHRDTEAFF.